A selection of T cell receptor beta chains follows, all from one sample in a study of regulatory T cells in long-lasting Graves disease. TCRdb called the multiplex PCR reads again in MiXCR, with one record for every CDR3 protein. The sample shows hundreds of thousands of distinct CDR3 sequences, around 30% of them seen only once. The sequenced sample was peripheral blood mononuclear cells (PBMCs), obtained when the disease was refractory, from a patient treated with antithyroid drugs. These TCRs come from a female donor with Graves disease. Both conserved end residues are part of each CDR3. Each record gives: clone size, D gene, J gene, V gene, CDR3 protein, CDR3 DNA. A D gene is named only where the DNA matches it firmly. Size is stated for part of the rows, as once, few or many counts, or as a class when the clone is expanded.

many,NA,TRBJ1-2,TRBV28,CASSLARTYYGYTF,TGTGCCAGCAGTTTAGCGAGGACGTACTATGGCTACACCTTC
NA,NA,TRBJ2-3,TRBV20-1,CSAQPGLLAADTQYF,TGCAGTGCTCAACCGGGACTTCTGGCGGCAGATACGCAGTATTTT
NA,TRBD1,TRBJ1-5,TRBV19,CASTQTGYSNQPQHF,TGTGCCAGTACCCAGACAGGGTATAGCAATCAGCCCCAGCATTTT
NA,TRBD2,TRBJ2-7,TRBV20-1,CSAGSGRAYEQYF,TGCAGTGCGGGTAGCGGGAGGGCCTACGAGCAGTACTTC
NA,TRBD1,TRBJ2-5,TRBV19,CASSTDGDRAGETQYF,TGTGCCAGTAGTACCGACGGCGACAGGGCAGGAGAGACCCAGTACTTC
NA,NA,TRBJ1-1,TRBV30,CAWKDNTEAFF,TGTGCCTGGAAAGATAACACTGAAGCTTTCTTT
NA,NA,TRBJ2-7,TRBV9,CASSVAASATYEQYF,TGTGCCAGCAGCGTAGCCGCCAGTGCGACCTACGAGCAGTACTTC
few,NA,TRBJ1-2,TRBV12-5,CASGPEVVLYGYTF,TGTGCTAGTGGGCCTGAGGTCGTCCTCTATGGCTACACCTTC
NA,NA,TRBJ2-4,TRBV20-1,CSALAGPLAKNIQYF,TGCAGTGCTTTGGCGGGACCCCTCGCCAAAAACATTCAGTACTTC
many,TRBD1,TRBJ1-2,TRBV6-1,CASSRQGGGYGYTF,TGTGCCAGCAGTCGACAGGGCGGAGGCTATGGCTACACCTTC
few,TRBD2,TRBJ2-5,TRBV12-3/TRBV12-4,CASRGLAGGGEETQYF,TGTGCCAGCAGGGGACTAGCGGGAGGGGGGGAAGAGACCCAGTACTTC
NA,NA,TRBJ1-5,TRBV9,CASSVASSDPQHF,TGTGCCAGCAGCGTCGCGTCCAGTGACCCCCAGCATTTT
NA,NA,TRBJ2-4,TRBV27,CASSLTAPGALVKGKNIQYF,TGTGCCAGCAGTTTAACGGCGCCAGGGGCTTTGGTGAAGGGCAAAAACATTCAGTACTTC
few,TRBD1,TRBJ1-1,TRBV19,CASSLGQGRRANEAFF,TGTGCCAGTAGCCTCGGACAGGGGAGGCGGGCTAATGAAGCTTTCTTT
NA,NA,TRBJ2-7,TRBV29-1,CSPRRVRKLGLSYEQYF,TGCAGCCCTCGAAGGGTACGGAAACTAGGCCTTTCCTACGAGCAGTACTTC
NA,NA,TRBJ2-7,TRBV28,CASRHPLRVGTYEQYF,TGTGCCAGCCGTCATCCCCTCAGGGTAGGGACCTACGAGCAGTACTTC
NA,TRBD1,TRBJ1-1,TRBV25-1,CASSVTGGASTEAFF,TGTGCCAGCAGTGTGACAGGGGGCGCGTCGACTGAAGCTTTCTTT
few,TRBD1,TRBJ1-5,TRBV6-5,CASSYPPRTGWDQPQHF,TGTGCCAGCAGTTACCCCCCCAGGACAGGGTGGGATCAGCCCCAGCATTTT
few,NA,TRBJ2-7,TRBV6-2/TRBV6-3,CASSVARGYEQYF,TGTGCCAGCAGCGTAGCGAGGGGCTACGAGCAGTACTTC
many,NA,TRBJ2-7,TRBV11-2,CASSLVAGNEQYF,TGTGCCAGCAGCTTAGTCGCAGGCAACGAGCAGTACTTC
many,NA,TRBJ1-1,TRBV28,CASSPLTYTEAFF,TGTGCCAGCAGTCCGCTTACCTACACTGAAGCTTTCTTT
NA,TRBD1,TRBJ1-6,TRBV27,CASSPSSAGQGASYNSPLHF,TGTGCCAGCAGCCCCTCAAGCGCGGGACAGGGGGCTAGCTATAATTCACCCCTCCACTTT
few,TRBD1,TRBJ1-6,TRBV6-1,CASSGQGVRDSPLHF,TGTGCCAGCAGTGGACAGGGGGTTAGGGATTCACCCCTCCACTTT
few,NA,TRBJ1-5,TRBV6-1,CASSAIYSNQPQHF,TGTGCCAGCAGTGCCATCTATAGCAATCAGCCCCAGCATTTT
NA,NA,TRBJ2-5,TRBV20-1,CSARFRESYWWETQYF,TGCAGTGCTAGATTCCGGGAGTCCTATTGGTGGGAGACCCAGTACTTC
few,NA,TRBJ1-1,TRBV5-4,CASSLERSTEAFF,TGTGCCAGCAGCTTGGAACGGAGCACTGAAGCTTTCTTT
NA,NA,TRBJ1-5,TRBV28,CASSSIAGQASQPQHF,TGTGCCAGCAGTTCCATCGCGGGGCAGGCCAGTCAGCCCCAGCATTTT
NA,TRBD1,TRBJ1-5,TRBV28,CASSLSGRGSNQPQHF,TGTGCCAGCAGTTTATCGGGCAGGGGGAGCAATCAGCCCCAGCATTTT
many,TRBD1,TRBJ1-4,TRBV28,CASEHDRGNEKLFF,TGTGCGTCGGAACATGACAGGGGCAATGAAAAACTGTTTTTT